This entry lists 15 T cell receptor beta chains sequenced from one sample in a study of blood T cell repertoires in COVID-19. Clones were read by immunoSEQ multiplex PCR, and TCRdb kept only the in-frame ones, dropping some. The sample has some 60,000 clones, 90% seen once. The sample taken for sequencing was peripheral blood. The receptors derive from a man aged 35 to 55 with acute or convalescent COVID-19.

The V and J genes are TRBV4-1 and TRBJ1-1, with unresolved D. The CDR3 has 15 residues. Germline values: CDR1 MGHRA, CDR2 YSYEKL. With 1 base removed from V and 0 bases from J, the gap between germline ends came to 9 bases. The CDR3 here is CASSQVGPMNTEAFF. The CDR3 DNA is TGCGCCAGCAGCCAAGTGGGCCCGATGAACACTGAAGCTTTCTTT.

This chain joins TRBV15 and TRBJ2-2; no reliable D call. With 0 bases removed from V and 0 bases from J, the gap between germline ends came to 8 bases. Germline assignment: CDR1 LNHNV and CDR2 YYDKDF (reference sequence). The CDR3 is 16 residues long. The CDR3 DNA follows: TGTGCCACCAGCAGAGATTTCCTCGCGAACACCGGGGAGCTGTTTTTT. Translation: CATSRDFLANTGELFF.

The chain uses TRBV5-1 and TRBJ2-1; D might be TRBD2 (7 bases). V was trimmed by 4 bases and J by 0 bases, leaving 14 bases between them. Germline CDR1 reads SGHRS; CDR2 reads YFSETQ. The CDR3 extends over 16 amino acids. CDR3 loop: CASSGGAGHSYNEQFF. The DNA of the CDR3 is TGCGCCAGCAGCGGAGGAGCGGGACACTCCTACAATGAGCAGTTCTTC.

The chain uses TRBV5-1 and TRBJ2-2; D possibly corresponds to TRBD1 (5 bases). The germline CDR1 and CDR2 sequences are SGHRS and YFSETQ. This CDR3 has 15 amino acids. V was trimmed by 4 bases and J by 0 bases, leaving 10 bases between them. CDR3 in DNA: TGCGCCAGCAGCCCAGGGAACGCGAACACCGGGGAGCTGTTTTTT. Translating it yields CASSPGNANTGELFF.

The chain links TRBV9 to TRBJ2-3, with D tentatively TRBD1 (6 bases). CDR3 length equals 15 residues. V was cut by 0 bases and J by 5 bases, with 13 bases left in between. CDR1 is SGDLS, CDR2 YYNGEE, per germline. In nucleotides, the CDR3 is TGTGCCAGCAGCGTAGCAGGGGCTGGTAAAGATACGCAGTATTTT. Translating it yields CASSVAGAGKDTQYF.

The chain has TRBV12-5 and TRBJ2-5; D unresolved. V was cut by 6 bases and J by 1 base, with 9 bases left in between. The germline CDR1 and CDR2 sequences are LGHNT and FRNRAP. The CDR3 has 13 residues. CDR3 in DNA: TGTGCTAGTGGCCTCGACATCCAAGAGACCCAGTACTTC. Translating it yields CASGLDIQETQYF.

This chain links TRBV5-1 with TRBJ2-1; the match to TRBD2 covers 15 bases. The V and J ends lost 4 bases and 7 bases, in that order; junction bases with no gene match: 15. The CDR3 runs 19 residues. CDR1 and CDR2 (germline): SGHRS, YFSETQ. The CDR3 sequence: CASSPSGQIGTSGRNEQFF. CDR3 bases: TGCGCCAGCAGCCCTAGTGGTCAGATCGGGACTAGCGGGAGGAATGAGCAGTTCTTC.

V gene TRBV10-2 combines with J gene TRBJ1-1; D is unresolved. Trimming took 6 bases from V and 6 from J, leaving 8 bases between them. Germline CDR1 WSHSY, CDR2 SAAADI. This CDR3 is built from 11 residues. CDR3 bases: TGCGCCAGCAGAGAAAGCGCTGAAGCTTTCTTT. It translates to CASRESAEAFF.

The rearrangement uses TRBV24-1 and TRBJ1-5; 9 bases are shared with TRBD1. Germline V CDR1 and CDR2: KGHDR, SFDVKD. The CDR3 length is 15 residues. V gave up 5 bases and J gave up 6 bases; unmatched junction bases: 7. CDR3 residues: CATSALGTGPQPQHF. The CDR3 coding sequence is TGTGCCACCAGTGCCCTGGGGACAGGGCCTCAGCCCCAGCATTTT.

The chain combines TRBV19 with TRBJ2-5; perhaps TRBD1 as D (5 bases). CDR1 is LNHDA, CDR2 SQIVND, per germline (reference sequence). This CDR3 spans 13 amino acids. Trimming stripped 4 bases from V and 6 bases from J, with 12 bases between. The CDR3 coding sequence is TGTGCCAGTAGTACAATGGGGCTACAGACCCAGTACTTC. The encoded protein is CASSTMGLQTQYF.

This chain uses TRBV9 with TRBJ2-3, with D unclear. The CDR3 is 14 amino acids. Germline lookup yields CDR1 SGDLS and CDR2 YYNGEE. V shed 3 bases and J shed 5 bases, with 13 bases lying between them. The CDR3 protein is CASSELSRGDTQYF. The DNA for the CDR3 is TGTGCCAGCAGCGAGCTTTCGAGAGGAGATACGCAGTATTTT. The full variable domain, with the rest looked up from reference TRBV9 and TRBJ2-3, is DSGVTQTPKHLITATGQRVTLRCSPRSGDLSVYWYQQSLDQGLQFLIQYYNGEERAKGNILERFSAQQFPDLHSELNLSSLELGDSALYFCASSELSRGDTQYFGPGTRLTVL.

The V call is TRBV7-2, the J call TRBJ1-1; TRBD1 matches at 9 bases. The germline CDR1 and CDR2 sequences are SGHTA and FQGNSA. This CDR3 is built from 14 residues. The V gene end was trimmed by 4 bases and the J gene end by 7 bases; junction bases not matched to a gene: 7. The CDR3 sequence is CASSSGQGYGEAFF. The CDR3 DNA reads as TGTGCCAGCAGCTCGGGACAGGGTTACGGTGAAGCTTTCTTT. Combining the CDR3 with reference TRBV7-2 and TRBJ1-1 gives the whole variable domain GAGVSQSPSNKVTEKGKDVELRCDPISGHTALYWYRQSLGQGLEFLIYFQGNSAPDKSGLPSDRFSAERTGGSVSTLTIQRTQQEDSAVYLCASSSGQGYGEAFFGQGTRLTVV.

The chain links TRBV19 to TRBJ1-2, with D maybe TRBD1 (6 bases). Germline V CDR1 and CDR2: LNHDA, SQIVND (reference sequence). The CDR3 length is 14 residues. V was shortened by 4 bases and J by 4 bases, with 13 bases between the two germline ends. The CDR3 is CASSSRGVLYGYTF. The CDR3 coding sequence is TGTGCCAGTAGTAGCAGGGGAGTACTCTATGGCTACACCTTC.

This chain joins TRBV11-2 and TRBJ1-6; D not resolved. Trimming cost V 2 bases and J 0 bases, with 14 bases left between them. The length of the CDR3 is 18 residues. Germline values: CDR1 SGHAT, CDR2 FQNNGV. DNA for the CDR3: TGTGCCAGCAGCTTAATACGGGAACCCAGCTCCTATAATTCACCCCTCCACTTT. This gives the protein CASSLIREPSSYNSPLHF. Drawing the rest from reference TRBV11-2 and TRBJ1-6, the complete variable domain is EAGVAQSPRYKIIEKRQSVAFWCNPISGHATLYWYQQILGQGPKLLIQFQNNGVVDDSQLPKDRFSAERLKGVDSTLKIQPAKLEDSAVYLCASSLIREPSSYNSPLHFGNGTRLTVT.

CDR3 sequence: CASSLRQGVSYEQYF. DNA for the CDR3: TGTGCCAGCAGCCTAAGACAGGGAGTATCCTACGAGCAGTACTTC. V and J are TRBV14 and TRBJ2-7, with 7 bases matching TRBD1. The junction had 7 bases not matched to a gene; V was cut back by 4 bases and J by 1 base. Germline V gene data show CDR1 as SGHDN and CDR2 as FVKESK. This CDR3 is 15 amino acids long.